One and the same sample provided the 27 T cell receptor beta chains below, sequenced in a study of blood T cell repertoires in COVID-19. The protocol was immunoSEQ multiplex PCR, while the TCRdb copy is restricted to in-frame clones and leaves out a portion. Among about 240,000 clones listed, 80% to 90% were seen once. The sequenced material came from PBMCs or T cells enriched from blood (not recorded which). The receptor set was obtained from a woman in her thirties who had recovered from COVID-19.

The chain employs TRBV29-1 and TRBJ1-1, with unresolved D. The CDR3 contains 12 residues. In germline, CDR1 is SQVTM, CDR2 ANQGSEA. The V end was cut by 4 bases, the J end by 4 bases, with 10 bases between. CDR3 protein: CSVGQISTEAFF. The CDR3 DNA reads TGCAGCGTTGGGCAGATTTCCACTGAAGCTTTCTTT.

The rearrangement joins TRBV7-2 to TRBJ1-1; TRBD1 matches at 7 bases. The germline V gene encodes CDR1 SGHTA and CDR2 FQGNSA. The CDR3 runs to 15 residues. Trimming removed 6 bases from V and 1 base from J; junction bases left unmatched: 8. The CDR3 reads CASSDLRTGNTEAFF. The CDR3 bases are TGTGCCAGCAGTGACTTACGGACAGGGAACACTGAAGCTTTCTTT.

This clone was found a few times. This chain connects TRBV3-1 (or the pseudogene TRBV3-2) to TRBJ1-1, with D hard to call. CDR3 length equals 13 residues. Deletions cut 1 base from V and 0 bases from J, with 3 bases between. The germline gives CDR1 LGHDT, CDR2 YNNKEL (reference sequence). As DNA, the CDR3 is TGTGCCAGCAGCCAAGCTATGAACACTGAAGCTTTCTTT. Translated, it gives CASSQAMNTEAFF.

The chain uses TRBV18 and TRBJ1-1, with 9 bases fitting TRBD1. Germline CDR1 and CDR2: KGHSH and LQKENI. Unmatched junction bases numbered 3, after V lost 4 bases and J lost 0 bases. The CDR3 extends over 15 amino acids. The CDR3 reads CASSRTGDMNTEAFF. DNA for the CDR3: TGTGCCAGCTCACGGACAGGGGATATGAACACTGAAGCTTTCTTT.

The CDR3 bases are TGTGCCAGCAGCGTAGACGGGAGACAAGAGACCCAGTACTTC. The encoded protein is CASSVDGRQETQYF. This rearrangement joins TRBV9 to TRBJ2-5, with D possibly being TRBD2 (6 bases). Germline V gene sequence: CDR1 SGDLS, CDR2 YYNGEE. The CDR3 spans 14 residues. V was clipped by 0 bases and J by 2 bases, with 8 bases between them. Together with reference TRBV9 and TRBJ2-5, the CDR3 gives the full variable domain: DSGVTQTPKHLITATGQRVTLRCSPRSGDLSVYWYQQSLDQGLQFLIQYYNGEERAKGNILERFSAQQFPDLHSELNLSSLELGDSALYFCASSVDGRQETQYFGPGTRLLVL.

This chain connects TRBV19 to TRBJ2-2, with a weak D call TRBD2 (5 bases). The V end lost 3 bases, the J end lost 10 bases, and 9 bases lay between the germline ends. Germline CDR1 LNHDA, CDR2 SQIVND (reference sequence). This CDR3 spans 12 amino acids. As DNA, the CDR3 is TGTGCCAGTAGTATGGGAGTCCTGGAGCTGTTTTTT. Its translation: CASSMGVLELFF. The full variable domain, in which reference TRBV19 and TRBJ2-2 provide the parts outside the CDR3, is DGGITQSPKYLFRKEGQNVTLSCEQNLNHDAMYWYRQDPGQGLRLIYYSQIVNDFQKGDIAEGYSVSREKKESFPLTVTSAQKNPTAFYLCASSMGVLELFFGEGSRLTVL.

The V and J genes are TRBV28 and TRBJ2-5; TRBD2 matches 8 bases. Germline CDR1 reads MDHEN; CDR2 reads SYDVKM. The CDR3 contains 14 residues. Trimming removed 5 bases from V and 2 bases from J; junction bases left unmatched: 4. CDR3 DNA: TGTGCCAGCAGTACCACTAGCGGACAAGAGACCCAGTACTTC. This gives the protein CASSTTSGQETQYF.

The gene calls are TRBV4-1 and TRBJ1-5; TRBD1 is a possible D gene (6 bases). The V gene's germline CDR1 is MGHRA and CDR2 YSYEKL. This CDR3 contains 14 residues. Trimming took off 4 bases at V and 5 bases at J, with 12 bases between the two ends. The CDR3 reads CASSPYRVDQPQHF. For the CDR3, the DNA is TGCGCCAGCAGCCCTTACAGGGTTGATCAGCCCCAGCATTTT.

The J gene is TRBJ1-1, the V gene TRBV21-1; TRBD1 is taken as the D call from the table, unchecked against the DNA. TRBV21-1 corresponds to a pseudogene. This CDR3 region has 13 residues. Here the CDR3 reads CASFGHLNTEAFF. The CDR3 nucleotides are TGTGCCAGCTTCGGACACCTGAACACTGAAGCTTTCTTT.

The chain uses TRBV28 and TRBJ1-5, with unresolved D. Germline CDR1 and CDR2: MDHEN and SYDVKM. The CDR3 length is 14 residues. The ends were cut back, 5 bases at V and 7 bases at J, with 15 bases in the middle. The CDR3 region is CASSARFLSQPQHF. Written as DNA, the CDR3 is TGTGCCAGCAGTGCTCGTTTCTTGAGCCAGCCCCAGCATTTT.

The chain uses TRBV24-1 and TRBJ1-1; 7 positions agree with TRBD1. The CDR3 consists of 12 residues. Germline V gene sequence: CDR1 KGHDR, CDR2 SFDVKD. The junction had 3 bases not matched to a gene; V was cut back by 4 bases and J by 8 bases. CDR3 amino acids: CATSETGREAFF. As DNA, the CDR3 is TGTGCCACCAGTGAGACAGGGAGGGAAGCTTTCTTT.

V and J are TRBV20-1 and TRBJ2-7; perhaps TRBD1 as D (6 bases). Germline CDR1 reads DFQATT; CDR2 reads SNEGSKA (reference sequence). Trimming shortened V by 6 bases and J by 4 bases, and 10 bases separated the two germline ends. The CDR3 runs to 11 residues. In nucleotides, the CDR3 is TGCAGTGCCGGGGACATTTACGAGCAGTACTTC. This codes for CSAGDIYEQYF.

This rearrangement joins TRBV18 to TRBJ2-2, with unresolved D. The CDR3 is made up of 15 amino acids. V was cut by 0 bases and J by 1 base, with 6 bases left in between. From germline, CDR1 is KGHSH and CDR2 LQKENI. The CDR3 is CASSPPERNTGELFF. The CDR3, as DNA: TGTGCCAGCTCACCACCGGAGAGGAACACCGGGGAGCTGTTTTTT.

Remarks on this clone: The same CDR3 is also encoded by other DNA sequences in this sample. The CDR3 DNA reads TGTGCCAGCAGTTACTCTCCCGGGTTTGGCTACACCTTC. It specifies CASSYSPGFGYTF. V gene TRBV6-5 combines with J gene TRBJ1-2, with unresolved D. Germline lookup yields CDR1 MNHEY and CDR2 SVGAGI. CDR3 length: 13 residues. The V end lost 0 bases, the J end lost 7 bases, and 9 bases lay between the germline ends.

The gene calls are TRBV19 and TRBJ1-5; 7 bases match TRBD1. Looked up from germline, CDR1 is LNHDA and CDR2 is SQIVND (reference sequence). Germline trimming cut 5 bases from V and 4 bases from J; bases unmatched to any gene: 5. This CDR3 has 14 amino acids. CDR3 loop: CASSLQGRNQPQHF. CDR3 sequence (DNA): TGTGCCAGTAGTCTACAGGGGCGGAATCAGCCCCAGCATTTT.

This clone has just one count. This chain uses TRBV24-1 with TRBJ1-1; D remains unclear. CDR1 and CDR2 (germline): KGHDR, SFDVKD. The CDR3 loop spans 16 amino acids. V gave up 7 bases and J gave up 2 bases, with 19 bases separating them. The CDR3 protein is CATRGSIRDLNTEAFF. As DNA, the CDR3 is TGTGCCACCAGGGGGAGTATCCGGGATTTAAACACTGAAGCTTTCTTT.

V is TRBV13 and J is TRBJ1-5; perhaps TRBD1 as D (5 bases). V was pared by 1 base and J by 8 bases, with 12 bases between. The germline CDR1 and CDR2 sequences are PRHDT and FYEKMQ (reference sequence). The CDR3 contains 14 residues. CDR3 amino acids: CASSLAPGSEPQHF. The CDR3 bases are TGTGCCAGCAGCTTAGCACCAGGGTCGGAGCCCCAGCATTTT. Combining the CDR3 with reference TRBV13 and TRBJ1-5 gives the whole variable domain AAGVIQSPRHLIKEKRETATLKCYPIPRHDTVYWYQQGPGQDPQFLISFYEKMQSDKGSIPDRFSAQQFSDYHSELNMSSLELGDSALYFCASSLAPGSEPQHFGDGTRLSIL.

The chain carries TRBV10-3 and TRBJ1-1, with D perhaps TRBD1 (6 bases). The ends were cut back, 6 bases at V and 7 bases at J, with 15 bases in the middle. Germline values: CDR1 ENHRY, CDR2 SYGVKD. The CDR3 contains 13 residues. The CDR3 spells CAIRAPGHDEAFF. The CDR3 nucleotides read TGTGCCATCAGGGCGCCGGGACACGATGAAGCTTTCTTT.

The count of this clone is one. The V call is TRBV4-3, the J call TRBJ2-2; 7 nucleotides line up with TRBD2. The J segment lost 7 bases and the V segment lost 4 bases, leaving 12 bases of the junction unmatched. This CDR3 is 16 amino acids long. Germline V gene data show CDR1 as LGHNA and CDR2 as YSLEER. The CDR3 sequence is CASSRIAGENGGELFF. CDR3 sequence (DNA): TGCGCCAGCAGCCGGATCGCGGGAGAGAACGGCGGGGAGCTGTTTTTT.

The chain recombines TRBV9 with TRBJ1-1, with TRBD1 matching 8 bases. Germline V gives CDR1 SGDLS, CDR2 YYNGEE. There are 12 residues in the CDR3. The junction had 2 bases not matched to a gene; V was cut back by 3 bases and J by 7 bases. The CDR3 DNA follows: TGTGCCAGCAGCGGACAGGGGTATGAAGCTTTCTTT. Encoded protein: CASSGQGYEAFF.

The chain carries TRBV28 and TRBJ1-6; perhaps TRBD1 as D (5 bases). V was shortened by 3 bases and J by 9 bases, with 18 bases between the two germline ends. Per the germline V gene, CDR1 is MDHEN and CDR2 is SYDVKM. CDR3 length: 16 amino acids. CDR3 sequence reads: CASSFPGVGYGSPLHF. In DNA form, the CDR3 reads TGTGCCAGCAGTTTTCCGGGGGTAGGGTATGGTTCACCCCTCCACTTT.

The chain is built from TRBV9 and TRBJ1-2; 11 bases agree with TRBD1. J lost 2 bases, V lost 3 bases, and 9 bases had no gene match. This CDR3 region has 17 residues. The germline CDR1 and CDR2 sequences are SGDLS and YYNGEE. The CDR3 DNA follows: TGTGCCAGCAGCGGGACAGGGGGCCCCTTTACGAACTATGGCTACACCTTC. Amino acids: CASSGTGGPFTNYGYTF.

This chain uses TRBV30 with TRBJ1-1; 7 bases align to TRBD1. Germline V gene data show CDR1 as GTSNPN and CDR2 as SVGIG (reference sequence). After removal of 2 bases from V and 1 base from J, the junction contained 4 bases not matched to a gene. CDR3 length equals 14 residues. The CDR3 DNA follows: TGTGCCTGGAGTTTAGAGGGGGCGAACACTGAAGCTTTCTTT. Its protein product is CAWSLEGANTEAFF. Combining the CDR3 with reference TRBV30 and TRBJ1-1 gives the whole variable domain SQTIHQWPATLVQPVGSPLSLECTVEGTSNPNLYWYRQAAGRGLQLLFYSVGIGQISSEVPQNLSASRPQDRQFILSSKKLLLSDSGFYLCAWSLEGANTEAFFGQGTRLTVV.

V and J are TRBV5-6 and TRBJ1-5, with 10 bases lining up with TRBD1. Germline assignment: CDR1 SGHDT and CDR2 YYEEEE. This CDR3 region has 15 residues. The trim removed 3 bases at V and 7 bases at J, leaving 7 bases unmatched. The chain's CDR3 is CASSSGQGVRQPQHF. The CDR3 region has the DNA TGTGCCAGCAGCTCAGGACAGGGGGTCAGGCAGCCCCAGCATTTT.

The rearrangement uses TRBV6-5 and TRBJ2-7, with D tentatively TRBD2 (6 bases). Germline V lookup: CDR1 MNHEY, CDR2 SVGAGI. The V end lost 6 bases, the J end lost 4 bases, and 10 bases lay between the germline ends. The CDR3 is 12 residues long. CDR3 residues: CASSRLGYEQYF. The DNA of the CDR3 is TGTGCCAGCAGCCGACTAGGATACGAGCAGTACTTC.

The rearrangement joins TRBV25-1 to TRBJ2-1, with no clear D. Per the germline V gene, CDR1 is MGHDK and CDR2 is SYGVNS. CDR3 length equals 14 residues. V was clipped by 3 bases and J by 1 base, with 7 bases between them. CDR3 amino acids: CASSDRVSYNEQFF. CDR3 DNA: TGTGCCAGCAGTGATCGCGTTTCCTACAATGAGCAGTTCTTC.

The chain couples TRBV3-1 (or the pseudogene TRBV3-2) to TRBJ1-1; maybe TRBD1 (6 bases). Trimming left V 3 bases short and J 3 bases short, with 17 bases between. The CDR3 extends over 16 amino acids. The V gene's germline CDR1 is LGHDT and CDR2 YNNKEL (reference sequence). Here the CDR3 reads CASSHQSTGTDTEAFF. CDR3 nucleotide sequence: TGTGCCAGCAGCCACCAATCTACAGGGACGGACACTGAAGCTTTCTTT.